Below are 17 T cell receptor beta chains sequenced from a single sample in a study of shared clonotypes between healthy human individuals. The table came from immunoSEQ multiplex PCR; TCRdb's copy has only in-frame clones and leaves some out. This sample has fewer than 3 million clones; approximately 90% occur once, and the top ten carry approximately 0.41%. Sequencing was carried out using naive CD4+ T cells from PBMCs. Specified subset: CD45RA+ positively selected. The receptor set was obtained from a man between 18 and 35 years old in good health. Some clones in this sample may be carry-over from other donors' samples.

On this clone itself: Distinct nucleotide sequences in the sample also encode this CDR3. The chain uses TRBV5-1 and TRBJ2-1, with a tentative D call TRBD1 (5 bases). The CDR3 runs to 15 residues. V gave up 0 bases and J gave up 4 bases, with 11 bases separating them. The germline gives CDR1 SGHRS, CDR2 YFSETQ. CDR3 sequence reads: CASSLGPGNYNEQFF. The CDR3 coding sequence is TGCGCCAGCAGCTTGGGTCCAGGGAATTACAATGAGCAGTTCTTC. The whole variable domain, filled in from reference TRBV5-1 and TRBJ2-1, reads KAGVTQTPRYLIKTRGQQVTLSCSPISGHRSVSWYQQTPGQGLQFLFEYFSETQRNKGNFPGRFSGRQFSNSRSEMNVSTLELGDSALYLCASSLGPGNYNEQFFGPGTRLTVL.

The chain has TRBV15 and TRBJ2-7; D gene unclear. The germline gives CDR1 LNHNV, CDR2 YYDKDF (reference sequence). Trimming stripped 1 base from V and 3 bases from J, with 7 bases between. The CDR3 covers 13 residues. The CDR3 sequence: CATSRVPGYEQYF. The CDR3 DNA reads TGTGCCACCAGCAGAGTCCCCGGCTACGAGCAGTACTTC. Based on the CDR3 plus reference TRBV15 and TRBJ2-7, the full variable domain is DAMVIQNPRYQVTQFGKPVTLSCSQTLNHNVMYWYQQKSSQAPKLLFHYYDKDFNNEADTPDNFQSRRPNTSFCFLDIRSPGLGDTAMYLCATSRVPGYEQYFGPGTRLTVT.

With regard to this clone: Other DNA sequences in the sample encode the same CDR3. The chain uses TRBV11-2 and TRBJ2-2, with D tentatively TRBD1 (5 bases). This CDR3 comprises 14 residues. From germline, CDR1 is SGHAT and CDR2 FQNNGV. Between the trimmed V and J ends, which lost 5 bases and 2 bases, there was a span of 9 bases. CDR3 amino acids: CASSRDRNTGELFF. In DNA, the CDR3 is TGTGCCAGCAGCCGAGACAGAAACACCGGGGAGCTGTTTTTT.

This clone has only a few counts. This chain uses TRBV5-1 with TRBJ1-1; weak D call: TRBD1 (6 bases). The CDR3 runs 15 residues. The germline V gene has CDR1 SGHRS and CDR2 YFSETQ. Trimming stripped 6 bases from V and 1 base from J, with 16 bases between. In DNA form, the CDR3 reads TGCGCCAGCATGCGGGGCCCGGGGGCGAACACTGAAGCTTTCTTT. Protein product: CASMRGPGANTEAFF.

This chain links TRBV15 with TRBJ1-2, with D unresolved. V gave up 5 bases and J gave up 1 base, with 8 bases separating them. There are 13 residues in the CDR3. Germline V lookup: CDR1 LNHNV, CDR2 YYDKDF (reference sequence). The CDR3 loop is CATSLDINYGYTF. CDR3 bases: TGTGCCACCAGCCTGGATATTAACTATGGCTACACCTTC.

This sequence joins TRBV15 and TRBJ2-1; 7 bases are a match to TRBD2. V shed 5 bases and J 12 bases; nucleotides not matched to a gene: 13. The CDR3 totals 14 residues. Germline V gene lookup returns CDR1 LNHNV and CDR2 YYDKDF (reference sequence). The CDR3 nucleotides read TGTGCCACCAGCCCCCAAGTTAGGGAGGGGCGGCAGTTCTTC. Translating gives CATSPQVREGRQFF.

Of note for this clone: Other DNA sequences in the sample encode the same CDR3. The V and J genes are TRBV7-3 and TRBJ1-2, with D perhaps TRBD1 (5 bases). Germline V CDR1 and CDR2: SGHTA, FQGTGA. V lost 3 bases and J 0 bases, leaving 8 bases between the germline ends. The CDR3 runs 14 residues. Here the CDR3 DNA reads TGTGCCAGCAGCTTGGGACCCGCTAACTATGGCTACACCTTC. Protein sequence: CASSLGPANYGYTF.

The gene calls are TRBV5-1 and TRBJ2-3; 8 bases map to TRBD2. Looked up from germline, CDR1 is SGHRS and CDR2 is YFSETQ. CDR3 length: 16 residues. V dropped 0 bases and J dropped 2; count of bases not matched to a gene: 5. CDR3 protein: CASSLVAGTNTDTQYF. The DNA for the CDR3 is TGCGCCAGCAGCTTGGTAGCGGGGACGAACACAGATACGCAGTATTTT.

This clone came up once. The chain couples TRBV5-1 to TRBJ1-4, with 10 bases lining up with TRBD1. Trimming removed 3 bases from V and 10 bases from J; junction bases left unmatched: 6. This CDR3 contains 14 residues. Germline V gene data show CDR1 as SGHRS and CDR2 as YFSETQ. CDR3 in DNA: TGCGCCAGCAGCTCCGGGACAGGGGTAGGAAAACTGTTTTTT. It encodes CASSSGTGVGKLFF. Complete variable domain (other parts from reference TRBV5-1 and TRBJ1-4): KAGVTQTPRYLIKTRGQQVTLSCSPISGHRSVSWYQQTPGQGLQFLFEYFSETQRNKGNFPGRFSGRQFSNSRSEMNVSTLELGDSALYLCASSSGTGVGKLFFGSGTQLSVL.

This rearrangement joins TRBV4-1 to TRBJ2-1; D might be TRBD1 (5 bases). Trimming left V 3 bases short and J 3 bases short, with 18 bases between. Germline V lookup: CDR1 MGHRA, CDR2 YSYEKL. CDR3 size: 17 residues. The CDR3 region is CASSHQQTDIVYNEQFF. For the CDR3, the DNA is TGCGCCAGCAGCCATCAACAGACAGATATAGTCTACAATGAGCAGTTCTTC.

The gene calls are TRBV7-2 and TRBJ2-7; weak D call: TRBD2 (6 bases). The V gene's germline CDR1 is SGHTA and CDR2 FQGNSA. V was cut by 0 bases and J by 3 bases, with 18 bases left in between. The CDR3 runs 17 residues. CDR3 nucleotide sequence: TGTGCCAGCAGCTTAGCGCTAGGGTTCGGGACTCACTACGAGCAGTACTTC. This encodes CASSLALGFGTHYEQYF.

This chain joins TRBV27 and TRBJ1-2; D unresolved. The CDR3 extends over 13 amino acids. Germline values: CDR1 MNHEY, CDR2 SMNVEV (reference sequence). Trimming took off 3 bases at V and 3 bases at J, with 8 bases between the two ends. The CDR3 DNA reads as TGTGCCAGCAGTTTTAGGAGGGACTATGGCTACACCTTC. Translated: CASSFRRDYGYTF.

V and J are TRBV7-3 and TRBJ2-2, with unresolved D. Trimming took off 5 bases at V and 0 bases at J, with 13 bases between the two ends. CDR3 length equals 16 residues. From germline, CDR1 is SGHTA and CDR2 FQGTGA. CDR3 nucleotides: TGTGCCAGCAGCGCTTCGTCCCGGGCGAACACCGGGGAGCTGTTTTTT. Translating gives CASSASSRANTGELFF.

DNA for the CDR3: TGTGCCAGCAGCTCAGGGTTTGTTCGTAAGGATGAGCAGTTCTTC. Translation gives CASSSGFVRKDEQFF. The chain uses TRBV7-9 and TRBJ2-1; D perhaps matches TRBD1 (5 bases). The CDR3 contains 15 residues. V was shortened by 4 bases and J by 8 bases, with 18 bases between the two germline ends. Germline assignment: CDR1 SEHNR and CDR2 FQNEAQ (reference sequence).

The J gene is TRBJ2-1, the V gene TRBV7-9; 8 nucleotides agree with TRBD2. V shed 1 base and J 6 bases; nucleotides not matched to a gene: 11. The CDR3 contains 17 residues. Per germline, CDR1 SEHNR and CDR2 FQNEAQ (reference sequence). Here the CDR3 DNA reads TGTGCCAGCAGCTTAGGGGTTTGGGCGGGAGGCGGCAATGAGCAGTTCTTC. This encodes CASSLGVWAGGGNEQFF.

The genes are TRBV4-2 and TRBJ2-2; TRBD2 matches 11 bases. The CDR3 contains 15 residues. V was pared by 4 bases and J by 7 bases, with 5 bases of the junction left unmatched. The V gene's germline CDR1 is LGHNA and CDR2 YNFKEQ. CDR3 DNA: TGTGCCAGCAGCCCTGTAGCGGGAGGGGGCGGGGAGCTGTTTTTT. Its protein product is CASSPVAGGGGELFF.

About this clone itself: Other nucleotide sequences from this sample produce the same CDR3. CDR3 residues: CASSLAAGLAKNIQYF. CDR3 nucleotides: TGCGCCAGCAGCTTGGCGGCAGGCCTAGCCAAAAACATTCAGTACTTC. V is TRBV5-1 and J is TRBJ2-4; no definite D call. Germline CDR1 reads SGHRS; CDR2 reads YFSETQ. This CDR3 is 16 amino acids long. V dropped 0 bases and J dropped 0 bases, with 10 bases sitting between them.